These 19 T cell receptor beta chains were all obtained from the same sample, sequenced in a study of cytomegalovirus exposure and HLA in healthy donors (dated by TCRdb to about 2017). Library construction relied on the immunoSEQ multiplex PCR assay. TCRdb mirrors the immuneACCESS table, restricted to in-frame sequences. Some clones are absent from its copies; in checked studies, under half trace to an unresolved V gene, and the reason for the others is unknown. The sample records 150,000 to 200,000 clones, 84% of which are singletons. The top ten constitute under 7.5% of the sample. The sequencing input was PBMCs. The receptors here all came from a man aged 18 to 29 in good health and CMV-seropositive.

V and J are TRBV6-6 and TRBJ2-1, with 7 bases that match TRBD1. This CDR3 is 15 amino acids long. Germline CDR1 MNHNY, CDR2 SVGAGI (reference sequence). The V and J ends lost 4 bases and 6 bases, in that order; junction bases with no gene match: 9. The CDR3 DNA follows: TGTGCCAGCAGTTCCCAGACAGGGTCGGGCAATGAGCAGTTCTTC. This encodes CASSSQTGSGNEQFF.

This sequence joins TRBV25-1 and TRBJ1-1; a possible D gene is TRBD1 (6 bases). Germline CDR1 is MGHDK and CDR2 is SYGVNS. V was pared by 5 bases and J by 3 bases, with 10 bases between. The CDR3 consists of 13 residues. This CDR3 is CASSSQGHTEAFF. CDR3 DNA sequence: TGTGCCAGCAGTTCCCAGGGGCACACTGAAGCTTTCTTT. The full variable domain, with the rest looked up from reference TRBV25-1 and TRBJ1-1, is EADIYQTPRYLVIGTGKKITLECSQTMGHDKMYWYQQDPGMELHLIHYSYGVNSTEKGDLSSESTVSRIRTEHFPLTLESARPSHTSQYLCASSSQGHTEAFFGQGTRLTVV.

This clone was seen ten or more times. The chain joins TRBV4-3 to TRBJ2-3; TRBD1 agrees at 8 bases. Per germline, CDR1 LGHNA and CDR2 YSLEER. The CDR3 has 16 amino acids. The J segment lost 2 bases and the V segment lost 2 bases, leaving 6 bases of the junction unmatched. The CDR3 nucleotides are TGCGCCAGCAGCCAATCCTGGGACAGGATCACAGATACGCAGTATTTT. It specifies CASSQSWDRITDTQYF.

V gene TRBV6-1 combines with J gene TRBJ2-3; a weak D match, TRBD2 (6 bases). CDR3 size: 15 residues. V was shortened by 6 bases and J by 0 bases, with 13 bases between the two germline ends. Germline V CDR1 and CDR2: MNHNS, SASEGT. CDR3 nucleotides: TGTGCCAGCAGGTACCGGGGGACTAGCACAGATACGCAGTATTTT. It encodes CASRYRGTSTDTQYF.

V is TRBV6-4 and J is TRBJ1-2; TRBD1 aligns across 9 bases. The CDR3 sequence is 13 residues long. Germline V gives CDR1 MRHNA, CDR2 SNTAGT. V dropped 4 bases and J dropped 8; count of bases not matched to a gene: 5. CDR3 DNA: TGTGCCAGCAGTGGACAGGGGGTGGAGGGCTACACCTTC. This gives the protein CASSGQGVEGYTF.

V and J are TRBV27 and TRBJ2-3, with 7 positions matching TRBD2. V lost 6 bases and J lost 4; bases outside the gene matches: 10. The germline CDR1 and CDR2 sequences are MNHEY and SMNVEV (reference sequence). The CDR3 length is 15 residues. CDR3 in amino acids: CASRPRLAGADTQYF. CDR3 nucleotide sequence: TGTGCCAGCAGGCCCCGACTAGCTGGGGCAGATACGCAGTATTTT.

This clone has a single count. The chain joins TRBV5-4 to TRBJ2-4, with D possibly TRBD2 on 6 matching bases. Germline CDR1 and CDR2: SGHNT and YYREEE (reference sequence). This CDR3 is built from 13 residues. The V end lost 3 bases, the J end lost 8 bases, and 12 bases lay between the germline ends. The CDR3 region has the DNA TGTGCCAGCAGCTCCGGGACTGCGGACATTCAGTACTTC. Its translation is CASSSGTADIQYF.

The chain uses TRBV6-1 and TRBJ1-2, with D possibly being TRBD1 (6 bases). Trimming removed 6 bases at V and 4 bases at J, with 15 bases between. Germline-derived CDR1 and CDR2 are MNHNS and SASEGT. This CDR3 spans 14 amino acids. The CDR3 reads CASREGGASYGYTF. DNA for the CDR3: TGTGCCAGCAGGGAGGGGGGGGCTTCCTATGGCTACACCTTC.

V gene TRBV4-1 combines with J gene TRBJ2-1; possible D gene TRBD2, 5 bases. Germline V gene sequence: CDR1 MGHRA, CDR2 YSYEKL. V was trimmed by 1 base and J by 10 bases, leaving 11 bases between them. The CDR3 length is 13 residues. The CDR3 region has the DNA TGCGCCAGCAGCCAAGTGGGAGAGTACGAGCAGTTCTTC. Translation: CASSQVGEYEQFF.

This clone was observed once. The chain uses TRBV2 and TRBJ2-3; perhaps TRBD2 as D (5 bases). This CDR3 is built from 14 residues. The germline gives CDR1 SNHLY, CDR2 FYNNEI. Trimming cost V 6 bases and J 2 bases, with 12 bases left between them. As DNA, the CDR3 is TGTGCCAGCAGACGACTACAAATCACAGATACGCAGTATTTT. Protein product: CASRRLQITDTQYF.

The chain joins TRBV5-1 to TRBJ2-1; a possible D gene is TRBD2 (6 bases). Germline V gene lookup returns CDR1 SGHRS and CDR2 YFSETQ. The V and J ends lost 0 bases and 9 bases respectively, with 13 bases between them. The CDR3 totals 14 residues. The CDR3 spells CASSLVLARSEQFF. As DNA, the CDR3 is TGCGCCAGCAGCTTGGTACTAGCACGGAGTGAGCAGTTCTTC.

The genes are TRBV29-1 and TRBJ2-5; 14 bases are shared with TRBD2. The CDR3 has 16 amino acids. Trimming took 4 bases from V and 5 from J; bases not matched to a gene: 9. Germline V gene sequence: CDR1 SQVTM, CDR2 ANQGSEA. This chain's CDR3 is CSVVGLAGVWRETQYF. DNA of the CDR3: TGCAGCGTTGTGGGACTAGCGGGAGTTTGGAGGGAGACCCAGTACTTC.

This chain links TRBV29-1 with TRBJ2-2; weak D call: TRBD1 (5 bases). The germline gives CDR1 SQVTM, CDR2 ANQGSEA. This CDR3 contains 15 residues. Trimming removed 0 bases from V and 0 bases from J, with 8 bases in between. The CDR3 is CSVEDQGTNTGELFF. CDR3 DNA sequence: TGCAGCGTTGAAGATCAGGGAACGAACACCGGGGAGCTGTTTTTT.

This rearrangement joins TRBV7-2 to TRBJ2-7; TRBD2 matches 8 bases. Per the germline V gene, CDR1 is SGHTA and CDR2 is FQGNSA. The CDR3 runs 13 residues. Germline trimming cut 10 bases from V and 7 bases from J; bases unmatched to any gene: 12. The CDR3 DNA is TGTGCCATCCACCGGGAGGGTCGGGGTGAGCAGTACTTC. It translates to CAIHREGRGEQYF. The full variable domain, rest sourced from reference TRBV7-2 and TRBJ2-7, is GAGVSQSPSNKVTEKGKDVELRCDPISGHTALYWYRQSLGQGLEFLIYFQGNSAPDKSGLPSDRFSAERTGGSVSTLTIQRTQQEDSAVYLCAIHREGRGEQYFGPGTRLTVT.

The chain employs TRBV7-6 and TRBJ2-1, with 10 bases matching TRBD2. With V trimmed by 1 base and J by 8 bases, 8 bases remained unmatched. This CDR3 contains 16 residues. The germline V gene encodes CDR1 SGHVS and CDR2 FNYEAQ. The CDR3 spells CASSLVPSGSLDEQFF. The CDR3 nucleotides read TGTGCCAGCAGCTTAGTCCCTAGCGGGAGTCTAGATGAGCAGTTCTTC. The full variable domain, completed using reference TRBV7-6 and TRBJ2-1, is GAGVSQSPRYKVTKRGQDVALRCDPISGHVSLYWYRQALGQGPEFLTYFNYEAQQDKSGLPNDRFSAERPEGSISTLTIQRTEQRDSAMYRCASSLVPSGSLDEQFFGPGTRLTVL.

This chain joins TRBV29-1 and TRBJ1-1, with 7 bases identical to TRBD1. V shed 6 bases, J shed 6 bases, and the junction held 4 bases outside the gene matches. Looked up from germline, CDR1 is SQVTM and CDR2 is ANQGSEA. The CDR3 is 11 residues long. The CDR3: CSVLQGPEAFF. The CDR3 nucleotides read TGCAGCGTCCTACAGGGGCCTGAAGCTTTCTTT.

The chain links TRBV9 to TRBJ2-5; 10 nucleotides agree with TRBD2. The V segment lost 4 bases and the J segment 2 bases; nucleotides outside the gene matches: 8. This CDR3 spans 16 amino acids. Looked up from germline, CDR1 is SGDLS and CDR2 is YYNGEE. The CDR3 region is CASSPGGSGGQETQYF. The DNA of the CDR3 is TGTGCCAGCAGCCCAGGAGGTAGCGGGGGGCAAGAGACCCAGTACTTC. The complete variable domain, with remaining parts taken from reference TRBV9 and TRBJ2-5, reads DSGVTQTPKHLITATGQRVTLRCSPRSGDLSVYWYQQSLDQGLQFLIQYYNGEERAKGNILERFSAQQFPDLHSELNLSSLELGDSALYFCASSPGGSGGQETQYFGPGTRLLVL.

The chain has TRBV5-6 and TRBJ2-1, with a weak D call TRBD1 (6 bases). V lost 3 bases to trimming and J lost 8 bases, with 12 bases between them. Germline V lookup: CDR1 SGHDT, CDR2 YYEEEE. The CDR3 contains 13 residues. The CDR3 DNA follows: TGTGCCAGCAGCTGGCAGGGGACCCATGAGCAGTTCTTC. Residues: CASSWQGTHEQFF.

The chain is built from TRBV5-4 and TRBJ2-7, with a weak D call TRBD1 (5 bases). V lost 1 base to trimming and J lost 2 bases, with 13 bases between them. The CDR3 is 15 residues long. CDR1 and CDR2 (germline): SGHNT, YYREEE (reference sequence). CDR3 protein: CASSLPQPGTYEQYF. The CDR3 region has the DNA TGTGCCAGCAGCTTGCCACAGCCAGGGACCTACGAGCAGTACTTC.